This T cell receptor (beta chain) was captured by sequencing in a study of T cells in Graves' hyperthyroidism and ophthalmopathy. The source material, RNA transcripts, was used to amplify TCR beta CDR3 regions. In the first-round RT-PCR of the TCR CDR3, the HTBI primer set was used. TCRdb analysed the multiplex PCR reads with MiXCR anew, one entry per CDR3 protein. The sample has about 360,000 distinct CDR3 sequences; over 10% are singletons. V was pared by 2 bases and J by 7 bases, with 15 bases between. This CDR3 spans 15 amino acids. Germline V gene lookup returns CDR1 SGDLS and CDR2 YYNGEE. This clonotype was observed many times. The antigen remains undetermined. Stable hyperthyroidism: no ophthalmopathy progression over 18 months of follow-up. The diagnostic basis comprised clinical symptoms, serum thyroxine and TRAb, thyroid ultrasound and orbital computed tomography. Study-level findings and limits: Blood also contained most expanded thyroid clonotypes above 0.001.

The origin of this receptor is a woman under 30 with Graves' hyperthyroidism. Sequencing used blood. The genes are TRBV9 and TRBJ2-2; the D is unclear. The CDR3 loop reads CASSVLDLRGGELFF. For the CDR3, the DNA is TGTGCCAGCAGCGTCCTTGACTTAAGAGGCGGGGAGCTGTTTTTT.